This is a list of T cell receptor beta chains from one sample in a study of blood T cell repertoires in COVID-19. The data were produced by immunoSEQ multiplex PCR, yet TCRdb's version contains in-frame clones alone and is incomplete. This sample has under 150,000 clones, with about four fifths found just once. Sequenced sample: peripheral blood. Every receptor here comes from a middle-aged man with active or convalescent COVID-19. The CDR3 runs from the conserved cysteine through the conserved F or W. A D gene is named only where the DNA matches it firmly. A clone size is listed for some rows: how often the clone was seen (once, few, many), or a class if it is expanded.

D	V	J	size	CDR3	DNA
TRBD2	TRBV25-1	TRBJ2-5	-	CASSGIGRGETQYF	TGTGCCAGCAGTGGTATAGGGAGGGGAGAGACCCAGTACTTC
-	TRBV4-2	TRBJ2-5	few	CASSHDRGNRDWETQYF	TGTGCCAGCAGCCATGATCGGGGAAATAGGGATTGGGAGACCCAGTACTTC
-	TRBV18	TRBJ1-3	-	CASSTGGGNTIYF	TGTGCCAGCTCAACCGGAGGTGGAAACACCATATATTTT
-	TRBV30	TRBJ1-5	many	CAWSVQWNSYNQPQHF	TGTGCCTGGAGTGTACAATGGAACAGTTACAATCAGCCCCAGCATTTT
TRBD1	TRBV24-1	TRBJ2-2	-	CATSNTGAGTGELFF	TGTGCCACCAGTAACACAGGGGCCGGCACCGGGGAGCTGTTTTTT
TRBD1	TRBV6-5	TRBJ2-5	-	CASSYRTGRETQYF	TGTGCCAGCAGTTACCGGACAGGGAGGGAGACCCAGTACTTC
-	TRBV27	TRBJ2-3	-	CASSLGAWTGTDTQYF	TGTGCCAGCAGTTTAGGGGCCTGGACAGGCACAGATACGCAGTATTTT
TRBD1	TRBV12-3/TRBV12-4	TRBJ1-1	-	CASSRTGGAGAFF	TGTGCCAGCAGCCGGACAGGGGGCGCCGGAGCTTTCTTT
-	TRBV30	TRBJ2-7	-	CAWLPQGFLPPEQYF	TGTGCCTGGCTCCCTCAGGGATTTCTACCCCCCGAGCAGTACTTC
-	TRBV21-1	TRBJ1-1	few	CASSALGEVEMNTEAFF	TGTGCCAGCAGCGCCCTCGGGGAGGTGGAGATGAACACTGAAGCTTTCTTT
-	TRBV19	TRBJ2-7	many	CASSIQGNHEQYF	TGTGCCAGTAGTATACAGGGGAACCACGAGCAGTACTTC
-	TRBV29-1	TRBJ2-6	-	CSANSGANVLTF	TGCAGCGCCAATTCCGGGGCCAACGTCCTGACTTTC
TRBD2	TRBV6-2/TRBV6-3	TRBJ2-5	-	CASSLSIGLAGGQETQYF	TGTGCCAGCAGCCTTTCTATAGGGCTAGCGGGGGGTCAAGAGACCCAGTACTTC
-	TRBV5-1	TRBJ1-4	-	CASSSDPTGGINEKLFF	TGCGCCAGCAGCTCGGACCCTACCGGGGGGATAAATGAAAAACTGTTTTTT
-	TRBV3-1/TRBV3-2	TRBJ1-3	once	CASSQDIQGNTIYF	TGTGCCAGCAGCCAAGATATCCAGGGCAACACCATATATTTT
TRBD1	TRBV12-5	TRBJ1-5	-	CASGHGTGTGQPQHF	TGTGCTAGTGGTCACGGGACAGGTACCGGGCAGCCCCAGCATTTT
TRBD2	TRBV27	TRBJ2-3	-	CASSFVGRSGGSTDTQYF	TGTGCCAGCAGTTTCGTAGGTCGGAGCGGGGGTAGCACAGATACGCAGTATTTT
TRBD1	TRBV4-1	TRBJ1-6	few	CASSQGPHGTDSYSPLHF	TGCGCCAGCAGCCAAGGACCCCATGGGACAGACTCCTATTCACCCCTCCACTTT
TRBD2	TRBV10-3	TRBJ2-3	-	CAISDGGGFSDTQYF	TGTGCCATCAGTGACGGCGGGGGGTTCTCAGATACGCAGTATTTT
TRBD1	TRBV3-1/TRBV3-2	TRBJ1-5	-	CASSPSTGGDQPQHF	TGTGCCAGCAGCCCTTCAACAGGGGGTGATCAGCCCCAGCATTTT
-	TRBV29-1	TRBJ1-1	-	CSVTPDMNTEAFF	TGCAGCGTGACCCCGGACATGAACACTGAAGCTTTCTTT
-	TRBV9	TRBJ2-1	-	CASSVRGGRNNEQFF	TGTGCCAGCAGCGTACGCGGGGGCCGGAACAATGAGCAGTTCTTC
-	TRBV24-1	TRBJ2-5	-	CATSGRPPQETQYF	TGTGCCACCAGTGGCAGGCCACCCCAAGAGACCCAGTACTTC
-	TRBV30	TRBJ2-5	few	CAWSRQVQETQYF	TGTGCCTGGAGCCGACAGGTCCAAGAGACCCAGTACTTC
TRBD2	TRBV9	TRBJ2-1	-	CASSVSGSSYNEQFF	TGTGCCAGCAGCGTGAGCGGGAGCTCCTACAATGAGCAGTTCTTC
TRBD1	TRBV10-2	TRBJ1-5	-	CASSEWTGEYGNQPQHF	TGCGCCAGCAGTGAGTGGACAGGGGAGTATGGCAATCAGCCCCAGCATTTT
-	TRBV28	TRBJ1-3	once	CASSAPVGHTFSGNTIYF	TGTGCCAGCAGCGCCCCTGTGGGACACACCTTCTCTGGAAACACCATATATTTT
TRBD1	TRBV19	TRBJ1-1	-	CASSLTGGVNTEAFF	TGTGCCAGTAGTTTGACAGGGGGAGTGAACACTGAAGCTTTCTTT
TRBD1	TRBV20-1	TRBJ1-5	-	CSASMQGANQPQHF	TGCAGTGCTAGTATGCAGGGGGCCAATCAGCCCCAGCATTTT
TRBD2	TRBV7-2	TRBJ2-3	-	CASKSGLAGDTQYF	TGTGCCAGCAAATCTGGACTAGCGGGGGATACGCAGTATTTT
-	TRBV5-1	TRBJ2-5	many	CASSVGAETQYF	TGCGCCAGCAGCGTGGGAGCAGAGACCCAGTACTTC
-	TRBV5-1	TRBJ2-1	-	CASSLAGGTYNEQFF	TGCGCCAGCAGCTTGGCTGGGGGCACCTACAATGAGCAGTTCTTC
TRBD1	TRBV7-7	TRBJ1-1	few	CASSIRQGTEAFF	TGTGCCAGCAGCATTCGACAGGGGACTGAAGCTTTCTTT
-	TRBV9	TRBJ1-1	-	CASSVFNAAGAEAFF	TGTGCCAGCAGCGTATTTAACGCGGCAGGGGCTGAAGCTTTCTTT
TRBD1	TRBV5-1	TRBJ2-5	-	CASSVTGWETQYF	TGCGCCAGCAGCGTGACAGGGTGGGAGACCCAGTACTTC
TRBD2	TRBV11-2	TRBJ2-3	-	CASSSGLAGGSDTQYF	TGTGCCAGCAGCTCGGGACTAGCGGGGGGGTCGGATACGCAGTATTTT
-	TRBV5-3	TRBJ1-1	many	CARSLQGGTEAFF	TGTGCCAGAAGCCTACAGGGTGGTACTGAAGCTTTCTTT
TRBD2	TRBV6-5	TRBJ2-2	-	CASRPGGGRRELFF	TGTGCCAGCAGGCCGGGGGGAGGTCGGAGGGAGCTGTTTTTT